This TCR beta chain was retrieved from a study of graft-versus-host responses after intestinal transplantation. Some clones are missing from TCRdb's copy, which holds only in-frame ones; the method was immunoSEQ multiplex PCR. The sample lists about 96,000 clones, around 90% occurring once. Losses at the gene ends were 6 bases for V and 4 bases for J; bases not matched to a gene: 6. The V gene's germline CDR1 is MNHNS and CDR2 SASEGT. The CDR3 covers 14 residues. With respect to this clone: What it recognizes is unknown.

This chain joins TRBV6-1 and TRBJ2-5; TRBD2 matches 9 bases. Material: unstimulated CD4+ T cells sorted from spleen or lymph node cells, obtained before intestinal transplant. The receptor's source is a human donor who received an intestinal transplant. DNA of the CDR3: TGTGCCAGCAGCCTACTAGCGGGTTCAGAGACCCAGTACTTC. Translating it yields CASSLLAGSETQYF.